The source of this T cell receptor beta chain is a study of control samples from healthy donors and cancer patients. Here immunoSEQ multiplex PCR was the method, and the copy in TCRdb shows in-frame clones only, minus some. The table includes about 26,000 clones, approximately 85% detected once. The sample holds a few counts of this clone. Sequencing was carried out using PBMCs. This clonotype was obtained from a man in his sixties with colorectal cancer.

The CDR3 sequence: CSERRLDTQYF. As DNA, the CDR3 is TGCAGTGAGCGCCGACTTGATACGCAGTATTTT. The chain employs TRBV20-1 and TRBJ2-3; no clear D gene. Germline V CDR1 and CDR2: DFQATT, SNEGSKA (reference sequence). The V and J ends lost 7 bases and 6 bases respectively, with 11 bases between them. The CDR3 is 11 amino acids.